The 26 T cell receptor beta chains below were found in one sample sequenced in a study of graft-versus-host responses after intestinal transplantation. Their target antigens are unknown. The table came from immunoSEQ multiplex PCR; TCRdb's copy has only in-frame clones and leaves some out. The sample holds approximately 97,000 clones; 91% are singletons and the top ten take roughly 0.17%. The sequencing here drew on unstimulated CD4+ T cells sorted from spleen or lymph node cells, taken before transplant. Receptors were obtained from a human donor who was the organ donor for an intestinal transplant.

A few counts support this clone. The sample holds other DNA sequences that translate to the same CDR3. The V call is TRBV18, the J call TRBJ1-3, with TRBD1 matching 8 bases. The CDR3 contains 14 residues. Trimming removed 3 bases from V and 2 bases from J; junction bases left unmatched: 0. The V gene's germline CDR1 is KGHSH and CDR2 LQKENI. The CDR3 nucleotides are TGTGCCAGCTCACCGGACAGGGCTGGAAACACCATATATTTT. Protein product: CASSPDRAGNTIYF.

The chain employs TRBV5-1 and TRBJ2-7, with a tentative D call TRBD1 (6 bases). V was shortened by 0 bases and J by 4 bases, with 14 bases between the two germline ends. Germline CDR1 SGHRS, CDR2 YFSETQ. The CDR3 is 15 residues long. The CDR3 here is CASSLVPGDNYEQYF. CDR3 sequence (DNA): TGCGCCAGCAGCTTGGTCCCAGGGGATAATTACGAGCAGTACTTC. Supplemented by reference TRBV5-1 and TRBJ2-7, the full variable domain reads KAGVTQTPRYLIKTRGQQVTLSCSPISGHRSVSWYQQTPGQGLQFLFEYFSETQRNKGNFPGRFSGRQFSNSRSEMNVSTLELGDSALYLCASSLVPGDNYEQYFGPGTRLTVT.

The rearrangement joins TRBV27 to TRBJ2-5, with TRBD2 matching 8 bases. Unmatched junction bases numbered 8, after V lost 4 bases and J lost 4 bases. This CDR3 spans 15 amino acids. Germline V gives CDR1 MNHEY, CDR2 SMNVEV (reference sequence). CDR3 DNA sequence: TGTGCCAGCAGTTATCTAAGCGGGGGAGGAGAGACCCAGTACTTC. It specifies CASSYLSGGGETQYF.

The gene calls are TRBV5-6 and TRBJ2-7; 8 nucleotides line up with TRBD1. CDR1 and CDR2 (germline): SGHDT, YYEEEE. The CDR3 contains 17 residues. After removal of 2 bases from V and 2 bases from J, the junction contained 12 bases not matched to a gene. The CDR3 nucleotides are TGTGCCAGCAGCTTTGAAACCGGACAGGGTGGAACCTACGAGCAGTACTTC. Amino acids: CASSFETGQGGTYEQYF.

This sequence joins TRBV7-9 and TRBJ2-1; 7 positions match TRBD2. With V trimmed by 5 bases and J by 2 bases, 3 bases remained unmatched. This CDR3 region has 14 residues. CDR1 and CDR2 (germline): SEHNR, FQNEAQ (reference sequence). CDR3 region: CASSPRGAYNEQFF. CDR3 bases: TGTGCCAGCAGCCCCCGGGGGGCCTACAATGAGCAGTTCTTC.

CDR3 region: CASRPPTISTDTQYF. CDR3 coding DNA: TGTGCCAGCAGACCCCCCACTATTAGCACAGATACGCAGTATTTT. The chain combines TRBV25-1 with TRBJ2-3; D is unresolved. Germline assignment: CDR1 MGHDK and CDR2 SYGVNS. The CDR3 has 15 residues. V dropped 6 bases and J dropped 0 bases, with 13 bases sitting between them.

The chain recombines TRBV4-3 with TRBJ1-2, with TRBD1 identical over 7 bases. With 2 bases clipped from V and 1 base from J, the junction kept 7 bases outside the gene matches. Germline CDR1 is LGHNA and CDR2 is YSLEER. The CDR3 extends over 16 amino acids. CDR3 loop: CASSQNPTGNNYGYTF. In DNA form, the CDR3 reads TGCGCCAGCAGCCAAAACCCGACAGGGAATAACTATGGCTACACCTTC.

The rearrangement uses TRBV5-1 and TRBJ2-3; TRBD1 aligns across 9 bases. CDR3 length: 15 residues. Trimming removed 2 bases from V and 3 bases from J; junction bases left unmatched: 4. The germline gives CDR1 SGHRS, CDR2 YFSETQ. CDR3 sequence: CASSLPGQGTDTQYF. CDR3 coding DNA: TGCGCCAGCAGCTTACCGGGACAGGGAACAGATACGCAGTATTTT.

This chain uses TRBV5-5 with TRBJ1-2, with TRBD1 matching over 7 bases. This CDR3 has 13 amino acids. Germline CDR1 and CDR2: SGHKS and YYEKEE (reference sequence). J gave up 6 bases and V 4 bases, and 6 bases lay outside the gene matches. CDR3 loop: CASSVTGKNGYTF. The CDR3 DNA is TGTGCCAGCAGCGTGACAGGGAAAAATGGCTACACCTTC.

V gene TRBV7-2 combines with J gene TRBJ1-1; D ambiguous. This CDR3 region has 13 residues. Trimming left V 5 bases short and J 5 bases short, with 12 bases between. From germline, CDR1 is SGHTA and CDR2 FQGNSA. In DNA form, the CDR3 reads TGTGCCAGCAGCATAAGCGGCGGTACTGAAGCTTTCTTT. Translation gives CASSISGGTEAFF.

The chain uses TRBV13 and TRBJ2-4, with 14 bases aligning to TRBD2. The CDR3 covers 16 residues. V shed 5 bases and J 9 bases; nucleotides not matched to a gene: 9. Per the germline V gene, CDR1 is PRHDT and CDR2 is FYEKMQ (reference sequence). DNA of the CDR3: TGTGCCAGCAGCAAGAGACTAGCGGGGGGGCGTGGCATTCAGTACTTC. Amino acids: CASSKRLAGGRGIQYF.

The V call is TRBV9, the J call TRBJ2-3; the match to TRBD2 covers 8 bases. Germline V gene lookup returns CDR1 SGDLS and CDR2 YYNGEE. The trim removed 4 bases at V and 0 bases at J, leaving 10 bases unmatched. The CDR3 runs to 17 residues. Written as DNA, the CDR3 is TGTGCCAGCAGCCCTATGTTCGGCGGGGGGAGCACAGATACGCAGTATTTT. Protein product: CASSPMFGGGSTDTQYF.

V is TRBV7-9 and J is TRBJ1-6; 8 bases are shared with TRBD1. With 4 bases clipped from V and 7 bases from J, the junction kept 6 bases outside the gene matches. Germline CDR1 reads SEHNR; CDR2 reads FQNEAQ (reference sequence). The CDR3 has 15 residues. CDR3 protein: CASSSNRGRNSPLHF. DNA of the CDR3: TGTGCCAGCAGCTCTAACAGGGGGAGGAATTCACCCCTCCACTTT.

This chain joins TRBV19 and TRBJ2-1; 8 bases line up with TRBD2. CDR3 length: 13 amino acids. Per the germline V gene, CDR1 is LNHDA and CDR2 is SQIVND (reference sequence). Trimming cost V 7 bases and J 5 bases; bases outside gene matches: 4. CDR3 region: CASKGLGNNEQFF. CDR3 nucleotides: TGTGCCAGTAAGGGACTAGGGAACAATGAGCAGTTCTTC.

This clone was recorded a few times. V usage is TRBV19 and J usage is TRBJ1-4; D is unclear. Trimming cost V 5 bases and J 8 bases, with 12 bases left between them. In germline, CDR1 is LNHDA, CDR2 SQIVND (reference sequence). This CDR3 spans 13 amino acids. The CDR3 DNA reads as TGTGCCAGTAGTCTGGACTTCGGAGAAAAACTGTTTTTT. Residues: CASSLDFGEKLFF.

The chain joins TRBV4-2 to TRBJ2-1, with 7 bases that match TRBD2. The CDR3 is made up of 17 amino acids. Germline CDR1 and CDR2: LGHNA and YNFKEQ. V was pared by 0 bases and J by 3 bases, with 8 bases of the junction left unmatched. CDR3 protein: CASSQDAGTTGYNEQFF. The CDR3 DNA is TGTGCCAGCAGCCAAGATGCTGGGACTACCGGCTACAATGAGCAGTTCTTC.

This chain joins TRBV27 and TRBJ2-7; no reliable D call. The CDR3 consists of 13 residues. Germline V CDR1 and CDR2: MNHEY, SMNVEV (reference sequence). V was shortened by 5 bases and J by 3 bases, with 11 bases between the two germline ends. The CDR3 sequence: CASSQLSGYEQYF. The CDR3 nucleotides are TGTGCCAGCAGTCAACTGTCAGGCTACGAGCAGTACTTC.

The chain is built from TRBV30 and TRBJ1-1; TRBD1 is a possible D gene (5 bases). Per the germline V gene, CDR1 is GTSNPN and CDR2 is SVGIG (reference sequence). The CDR3 runs to 12 residues. Trimming removed 3 bases from V and 2 bases from J, with 7 bases in between. CDR3 coding DNA: TGTGCCTGGAGACAGGCAAACACTGAAGCTTTCTTT. It encodes CAWRQANTEAFF.

The J gene is TRBJ1-3, the V gene TRBV4-1; D is perhaps TRBD1 (5 bases). Trimming shortened V by 0 bases and J by 1 base, and 7 bases separated the two germline ends. There are 15 residues in the CDR3. Germline-derived CDR1 and CDR2 are MGHRA and YSYEKL. The CDR3 DNA follows: TGCGCCAGCAGCCAAGATGCAGGGTCTGGAAACACCATATATTTT. It yields the protein CASSQDAGSGNTIYF.

The V and J genes are TRBV5-1 and TRBJ1-1; 12 nucleotides agree with TRBD1. The junction had 8 bases not matched to a gene; V was cut back by 7 bases and J by 4 bases. Germline CDR1 SGHRS, CDR2 YFSETQ. This CDR3 contains 15 residues. Here the CDR3 DNA reads TGCGCCAGCTCAGGGGGACAGGGGGCCTCCACTGAAGCTTTCTTT. It encodes CASSGGQGASTEAFF.

This clone is a singleton in its sample. This chain joins TRBV28 and TRBJ2-1, with 8 bases fitting TRBD2. The J segment lost 7 bases and the V segment lost 3 bases, leaving 5 bases of the junction unmatched. The CDR3 runs to 14 residues. Germline V CDR1 and CDR2: MDHEN, SYDVKM. This CDR3 reads CASSFAGTRNEQFF. CDR3 in DNA: TGTGCCAGCAGTTTTGCGGGGACTAGAAATGAGCAGTTCTTC. The whole variable domain, filled in from reference TRBV28 and TRBJ2-1, reads DVKVTQSSRYLVKRTGEKVFLECVQDMDHENMFWYRQDPGLGLRLIYFSYDVKMKEKGDIPEGYSVSREKKERFSLILESASTNQTSMYLCASSFAGTRNEQFFGPGTRLTVL.

V gene TRBV29-1 combines with J gene TRBJ2-7; D might be TRBD1 (5 bases). Germline V lookup: CDR1 SQVTM, CDR2 ANQGSEA. Trimming shortened V by 5 bases and J by 0 bases, and 14 bases separated the two germline ends. The length of the CDR3 is 14 residues. The CDR3 coding sequence is TGCAGCGTTCTACTTTCAGGGAACTCCTACGAGCAGTACTTC. Translated, it gives CSVLLSGNSYEQYF.

This clone is a singleton in its sample. The V and J genes are TRBV7-2 and TRBJ1-5, with D possibly matching TRBD1 (5 bases). The CDR3 loop spans 16 amino acids. V lost 0 bases and J lost 2, with 11 bases in between. Germline-derived CDR1 and CDR2 are SGHTA and FQGNSA. The CDR3 loop is CASSLAQGFGNQPQHF. The CDR3 DNA follows: TGTGCCAGCAGCTTAGCCCAGGGATTTGGCAATCAGCCCCAGCATTTT.

The rearrangement joins TRBV4-2 to TRBJ1-2, with D unclear. V lost 4 bases to trimming and J lost 3 bases, with 18 bases between them. Germline V gene lookup returns CDR1 LGHNA and CDR2 YNFKEQ. The CDR3 sequence is 16 residues long. CDR3 in DNA: TGTGCCAGCAGCCGGTATAGGGAGGGATCATACTATGGCTACACCTTC. Residues: CASSRYREGSYYGYTF.

This clone was found a few times. This rearrangement joins TRBV19 to TRBJ1-1; D ambiguous. Looked up from germline, CDR1 is LNHDA and CDR2 is SQIVND (reference sequence). V gave up 3 bases and J gave up 7 bases, with 9 bases separating them. This CDR3 contains 12 residues. The DNA for the CDR3 is TGTGCCAGTAGTATCCGGACTTTTGAAGCTTTCTTT. Translating it yields CASSIRTFEAFF.

This clone was found a few times. Within the sample, other DNA sequences also encode this same CDR3. This chain links TRBV10-3 with TRBJ2-3; a possible D gene is TRBD2 (6 bases). Germline CDR1 ENHRY, CDR2 SYGVKD. Between the trimmed V and J ends, which lost 3 bases and 0 bases, there was a span of 7 bases. This CDR3 spans 14 amino acids. The CDR3 DNA follows: TGTGCCATCAGTGAACGGGGGAGCACAGATACGCAGTATTTT. This codes for CAISERGSTDTQYF.